This entry features one TCR beta chain sequence. These data are taken from a study of T cell repertoires in cytomegalovirus infection. Study in general: Public TCR beta signature analysis indicated the presence of both CMV infection and matching HLA type.

Unmatched junction bases numbered 1, after V lost 1 base and J lost 3 bases. Germline V lookup: CDR1 LNHDA, CDR2 SQIVND (reference sequence). The CDR3 loop spans 15 amino acids. One entry per CDR3 protein results from TCRdb running MiXCR on the reads. There are approximately 750,000 distinct CDR3 sequences in the sample; about 40% occur only once, and 2.5% to 3.5% lies in the top ten. The genes are TRBV19 and TRBJ1-1, with TRBD1 identical over 11 bases. The sequenced sample was PBMCs. This receptor was obtained from a human donor in good health (CMV status not recorded). Some clones in this sample may be carry-over from other donors' samples. The DNA of the CDR3 is TGTGCCAGTAGTATAGGGACAGGGGGCCACACTGAAGCTTTCTTT. Protein sequence: CASSIGTGGHTEAFF.